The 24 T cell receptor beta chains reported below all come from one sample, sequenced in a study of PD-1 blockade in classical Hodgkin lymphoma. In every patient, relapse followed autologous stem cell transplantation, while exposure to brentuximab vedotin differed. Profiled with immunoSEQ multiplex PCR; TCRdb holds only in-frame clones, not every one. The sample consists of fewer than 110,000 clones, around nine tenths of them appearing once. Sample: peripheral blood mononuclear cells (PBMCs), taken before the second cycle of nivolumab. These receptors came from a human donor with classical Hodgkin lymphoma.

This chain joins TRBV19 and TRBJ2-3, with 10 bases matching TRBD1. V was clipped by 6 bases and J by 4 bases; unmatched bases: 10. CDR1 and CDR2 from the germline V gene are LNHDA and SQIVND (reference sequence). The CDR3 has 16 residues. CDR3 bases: TGTGCCAGTAGCTTGATGACAGGGGGCCTCTCAGATACGCAGTATTTT. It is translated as CASSLMTGGLSDTQYF.

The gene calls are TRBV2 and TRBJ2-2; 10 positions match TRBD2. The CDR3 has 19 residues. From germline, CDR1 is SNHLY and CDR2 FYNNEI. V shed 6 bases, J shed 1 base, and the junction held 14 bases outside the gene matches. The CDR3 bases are TGTGCCAGCAGACGTAGCGGGGGGATCGGGAGTTGGAACACCGGGGAGCTGTTTTTT. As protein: CASRRSGGIGSWNTGELFF.

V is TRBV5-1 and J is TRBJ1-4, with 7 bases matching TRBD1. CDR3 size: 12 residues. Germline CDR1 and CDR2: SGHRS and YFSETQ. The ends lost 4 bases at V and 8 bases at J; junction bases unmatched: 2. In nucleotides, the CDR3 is TGCGCCAGCAGCCGGGACAGCGAAAAACTGTTTTTT. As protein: CASSRDSEKLFF.

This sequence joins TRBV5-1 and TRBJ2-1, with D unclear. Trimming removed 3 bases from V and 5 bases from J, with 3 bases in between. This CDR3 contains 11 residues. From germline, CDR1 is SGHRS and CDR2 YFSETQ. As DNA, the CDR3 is TGCGCCAGCAGCTGGAACAATGAGCAGTTCTTC. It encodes CASSWNNEQFF. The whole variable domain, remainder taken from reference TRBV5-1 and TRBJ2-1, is KAGVTQTPRYLIKTRGQQVTLSCSPISGHRSVSWYQQTPGQGLQFLFEYFSETQRNKGNFPGRFSGRQFSNSRSEMNVSTLELGDSALYLCASSWNNEQFFGPGTRLTVL.

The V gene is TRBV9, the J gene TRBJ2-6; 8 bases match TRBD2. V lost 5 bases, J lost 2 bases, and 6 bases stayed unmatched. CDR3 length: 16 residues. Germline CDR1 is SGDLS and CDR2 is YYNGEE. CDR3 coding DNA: TGTGCCAGCAGTAGCGGGATTATAGCTGGGGCCAACGTCCTGACTTTC. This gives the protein CASSSGIIAGANVLTF.

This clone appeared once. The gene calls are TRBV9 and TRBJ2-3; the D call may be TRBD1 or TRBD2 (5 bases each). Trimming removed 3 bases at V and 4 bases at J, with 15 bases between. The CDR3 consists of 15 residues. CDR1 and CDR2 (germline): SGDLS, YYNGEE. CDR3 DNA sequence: TGTGCCAGCAGCGCGCGGGTAGGGGTATCAGATACGCAGTATTTT. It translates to CASSARVGVSDTQYF.

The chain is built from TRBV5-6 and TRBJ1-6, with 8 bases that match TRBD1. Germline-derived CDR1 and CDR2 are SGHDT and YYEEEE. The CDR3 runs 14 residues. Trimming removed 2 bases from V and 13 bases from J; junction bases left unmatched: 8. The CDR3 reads CASSFGQGALPLHF. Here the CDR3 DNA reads TGTGCCAGCAGCTTCGGGCAGGGGGCCCTTCCCCTCCACTTT.

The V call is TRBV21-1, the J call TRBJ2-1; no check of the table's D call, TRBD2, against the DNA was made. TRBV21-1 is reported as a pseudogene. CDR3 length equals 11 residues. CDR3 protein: CASSMSNEQFF. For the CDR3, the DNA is TGTGCCAGCAGCATGAGCAATGAGCAGTTCTTC.

This CDR3 reads CASSLGRVSYEQYF. In DNA form, the CDR3 reads TGTGCCAGCAGCTTAGGCAGGGTCAGCTACGAGCAGTACTTC. V gene TRBV11-2 combines with J gene TRBJ2-7; D is perhaps TRBD1 (5 bases). Deletions cut 1 base from V and 3 bases from J, with 10 bases between. CDR1 and CDR2 from the germline V gene are SGHAT and FQNNGV. CDR3 length equals 14 residues.

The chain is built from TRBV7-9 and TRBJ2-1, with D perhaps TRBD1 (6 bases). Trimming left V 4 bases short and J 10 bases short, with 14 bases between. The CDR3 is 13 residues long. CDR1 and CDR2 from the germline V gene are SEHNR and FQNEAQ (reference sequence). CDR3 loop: CASSWGQGTEQFF. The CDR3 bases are TGTGCCAGCAGCTGGGGGCAGGGTACGGAGCAGTTCTTC.

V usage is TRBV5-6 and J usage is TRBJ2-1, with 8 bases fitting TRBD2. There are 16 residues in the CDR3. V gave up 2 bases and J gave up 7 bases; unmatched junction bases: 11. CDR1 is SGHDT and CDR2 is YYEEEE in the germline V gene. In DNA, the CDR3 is TGTGCCAGCAGCTTCCCGGGACTAGGGCTCTCTAATGAGCAGTTCTTC. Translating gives CASSFPGLGLSNEQFF.

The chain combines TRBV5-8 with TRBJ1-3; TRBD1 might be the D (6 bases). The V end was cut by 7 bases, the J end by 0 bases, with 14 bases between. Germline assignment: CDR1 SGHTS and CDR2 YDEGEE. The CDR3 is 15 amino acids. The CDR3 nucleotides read TGTGCCAGCTGGACGGAGGGGGTCTCTGGAAACACCATATATTTT. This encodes CASWTEGVSGNTIYF.

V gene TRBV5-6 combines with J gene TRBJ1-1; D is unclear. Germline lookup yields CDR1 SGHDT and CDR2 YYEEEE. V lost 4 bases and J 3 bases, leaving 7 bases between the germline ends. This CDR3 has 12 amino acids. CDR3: CASSLSDTEAFF. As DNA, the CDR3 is TGTGCCAGCAGCCTCTCCGACACTGAAGCTTTCTTT.

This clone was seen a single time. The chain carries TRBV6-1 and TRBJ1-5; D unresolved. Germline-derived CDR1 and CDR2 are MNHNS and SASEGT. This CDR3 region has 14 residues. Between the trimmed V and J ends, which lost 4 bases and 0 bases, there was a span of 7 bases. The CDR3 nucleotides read TGTGCCAGCAGTGGAACCTATAGCAATCAGCCCCAGCATTTT. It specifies CASSGTYSNQPQHF.

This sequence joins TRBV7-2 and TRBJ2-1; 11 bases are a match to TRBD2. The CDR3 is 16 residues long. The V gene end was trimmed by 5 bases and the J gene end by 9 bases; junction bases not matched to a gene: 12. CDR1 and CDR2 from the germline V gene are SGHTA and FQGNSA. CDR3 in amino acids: CASSPRSGGAFFEQFF. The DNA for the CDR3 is TGTGCCAGCAGCCCCCGTAGCGGGGGGGCCTTTTTTGAGCAGTTCTTC.

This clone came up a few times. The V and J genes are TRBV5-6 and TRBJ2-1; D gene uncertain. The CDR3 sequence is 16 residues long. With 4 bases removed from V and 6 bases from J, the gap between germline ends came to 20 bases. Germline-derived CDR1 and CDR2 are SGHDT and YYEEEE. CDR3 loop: CASSPKQVLVRNEQFF. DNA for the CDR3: TGTGCCAGCAGCCCCAAGCAGGTCCTTGTACGCAATGAGCAGTTCTTC. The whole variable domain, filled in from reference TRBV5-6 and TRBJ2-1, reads DAGVTQSPTHLIKTRGQQVTLRCSPKSGHDTVSWYQQALGQGPQFIFQYYEEEERQRGNFPDRFSGHQFPNYSSELNVNALLLGDSALYLCASSPKQVLVRNEQFFGPGTRLTVL.

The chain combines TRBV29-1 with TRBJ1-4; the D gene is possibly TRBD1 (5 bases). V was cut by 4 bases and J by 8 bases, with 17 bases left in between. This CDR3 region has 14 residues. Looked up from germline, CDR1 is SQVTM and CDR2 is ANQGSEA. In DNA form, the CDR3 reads TGCAGCGTTGCCCGGCCGGGGGGGTCCGAAAAACTGTTTTTT. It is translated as CSVARPGGSEKLFF.

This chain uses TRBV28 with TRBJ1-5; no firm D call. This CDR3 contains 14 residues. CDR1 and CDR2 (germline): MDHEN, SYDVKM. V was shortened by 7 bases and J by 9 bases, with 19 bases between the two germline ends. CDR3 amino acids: CASTKVAYRLPQHF. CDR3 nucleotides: TGTGCCAGCACCAAGGTCGCTTACCGGTTGCCCCAGCATTTT.

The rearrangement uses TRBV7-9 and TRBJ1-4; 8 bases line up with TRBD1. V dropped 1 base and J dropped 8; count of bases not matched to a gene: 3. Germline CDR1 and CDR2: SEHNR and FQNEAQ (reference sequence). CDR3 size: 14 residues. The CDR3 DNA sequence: TGTGCCAGCAGCTTAGGGACAGGGAAGGAAAAACTGTTTTTT. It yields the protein CASSLGTGKEKLFF.

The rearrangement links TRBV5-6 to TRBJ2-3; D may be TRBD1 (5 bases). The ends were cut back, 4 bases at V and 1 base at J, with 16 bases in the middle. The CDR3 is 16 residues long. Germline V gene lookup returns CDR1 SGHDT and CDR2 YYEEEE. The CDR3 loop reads CASSEAYGRGTDTQYF. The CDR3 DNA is TGTGCCAGCAGCGAGGCCTATGGCAGGGGCACAGATACGCAGTATTTT.

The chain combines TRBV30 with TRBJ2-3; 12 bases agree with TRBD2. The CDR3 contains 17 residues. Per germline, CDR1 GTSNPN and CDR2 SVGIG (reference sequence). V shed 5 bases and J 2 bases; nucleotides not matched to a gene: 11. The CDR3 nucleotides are TGTGCCTGGCGCGAACTACTAGCGGGGGGACTCACAGATACGCAGTATTTT. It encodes CAWRELLAGGLTDTQYF.

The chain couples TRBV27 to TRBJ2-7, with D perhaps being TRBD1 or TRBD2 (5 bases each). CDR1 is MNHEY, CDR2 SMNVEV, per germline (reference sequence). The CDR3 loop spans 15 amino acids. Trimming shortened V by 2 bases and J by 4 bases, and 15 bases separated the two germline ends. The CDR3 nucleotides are TGTGCCAGCAGTTTAGTTTCCGGGGCGTCTTACGAGCAGTACTTC. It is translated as CASSLVSGASYEQYF.

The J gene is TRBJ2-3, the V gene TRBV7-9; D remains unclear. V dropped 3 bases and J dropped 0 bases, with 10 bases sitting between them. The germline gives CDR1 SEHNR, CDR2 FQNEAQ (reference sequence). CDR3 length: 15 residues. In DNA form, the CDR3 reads TGTGCCAGCAGCTTCAAGGCTTCTAGCACAGATACGCAGTATTTT. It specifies CASSFKASSTDTQYF.

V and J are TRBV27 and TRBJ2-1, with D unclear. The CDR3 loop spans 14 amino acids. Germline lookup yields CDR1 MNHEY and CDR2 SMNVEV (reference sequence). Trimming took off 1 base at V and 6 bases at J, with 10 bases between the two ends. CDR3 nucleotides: TGTGCCAGCAGTTTATACCAAAGTGGCAATGAGCAGTTCTTC. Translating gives CASSLYQSGNEQFF.